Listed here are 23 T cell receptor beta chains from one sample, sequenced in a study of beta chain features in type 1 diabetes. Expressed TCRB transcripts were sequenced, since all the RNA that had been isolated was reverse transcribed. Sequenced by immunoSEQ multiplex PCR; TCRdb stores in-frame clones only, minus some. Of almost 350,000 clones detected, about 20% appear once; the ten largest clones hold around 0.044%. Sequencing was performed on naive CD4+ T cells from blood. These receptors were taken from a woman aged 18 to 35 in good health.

The CDR3 coding sequence is TGTGCCAGCAGCCTAGACAGTTACCAAGAGACCCAGTACTTC. Translated: CASSLDSYQETQYF. V usage is TRBV5-4 and J usage is TRBJ2-5; a possible D gene is TRBD1 (5 bases). The CDR3 is 14 amino acids. Per germline, CDR1 SGHNT and CDR2 YYREEE (reference sequence). Trimming cost V 4 bases and J 0 bases, with 10 bases left between them. Drawing the rest from reference TRBV5-4 and TRBJ2-5, the complete variable domain is ETGVTQSPTHLIKTRGQQVTLRCSSQSGHNTVSWYQQALGQGPQFIFQYYREEENGRGNFPPRFSGLQFPNYSSELNVNALELDDSALYLCASSLDSYQETQYFGPGTRLLVL.

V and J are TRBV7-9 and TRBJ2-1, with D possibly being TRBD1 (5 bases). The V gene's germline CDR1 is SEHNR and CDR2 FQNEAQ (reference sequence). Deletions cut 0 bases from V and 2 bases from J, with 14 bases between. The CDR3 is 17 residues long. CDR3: CASSLAPGRETYNEQFF. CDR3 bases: TGTGCCAGCAGCTTAGCGCCGGGCAGGGAAACCTACAATGAGCAGTTCTTC.

The CDR3: CASDPSGLAGINEQFF. DNA for the CDR3: TGCGCCAGCGACCCCTCGGGACTAGCGGGAATCAATGAGCAGTTCTTC. The gene calls are TRBV5-1 and TRBJ2-1; TRBD2 aligns across 13 bases. V gave up 7 bases and J gave up 6 bases; unmatched junction bases: 10. CDR3 length: 16 residues. CDR1 is SGHRS and CDR2 is YFSETQ in the germline V gene.

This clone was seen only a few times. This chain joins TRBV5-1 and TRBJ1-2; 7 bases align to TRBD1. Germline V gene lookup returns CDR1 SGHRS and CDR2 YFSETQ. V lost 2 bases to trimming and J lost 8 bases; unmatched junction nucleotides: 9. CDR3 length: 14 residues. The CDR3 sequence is CASSFGSGTDGYTF. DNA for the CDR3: TGCGCCAGCAGCTTTGGGTCCGGGACAGACGGCTACACCTTC.

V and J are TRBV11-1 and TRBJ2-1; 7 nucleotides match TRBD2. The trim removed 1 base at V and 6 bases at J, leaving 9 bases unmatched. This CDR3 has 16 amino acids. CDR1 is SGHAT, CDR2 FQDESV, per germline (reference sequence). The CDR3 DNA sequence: TGTGCCAGCAGCTTAGAAGGAGCGGGGTTAGGCAATGAGCAGTTCTTC. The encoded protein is CASSLEGAGLGNEQFF.

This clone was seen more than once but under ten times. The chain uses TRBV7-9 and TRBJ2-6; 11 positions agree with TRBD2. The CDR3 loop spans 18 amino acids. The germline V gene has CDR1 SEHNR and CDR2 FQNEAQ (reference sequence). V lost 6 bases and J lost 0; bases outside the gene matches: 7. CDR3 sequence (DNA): TGTGCCAGCAGTTCGGGACTAGCGGTATTCTCTGGGGCCAACGTCCTGACTTTC. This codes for CASSSGLAVFSGANVLTF.

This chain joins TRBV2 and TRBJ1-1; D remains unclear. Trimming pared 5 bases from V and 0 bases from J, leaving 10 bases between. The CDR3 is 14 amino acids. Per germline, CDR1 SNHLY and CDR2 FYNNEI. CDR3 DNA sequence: TGTGCCAGCAGTCCGAGTTACTTGAACACTGAAGCTTTCTTT. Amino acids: CASSPSYLNTEAFF.

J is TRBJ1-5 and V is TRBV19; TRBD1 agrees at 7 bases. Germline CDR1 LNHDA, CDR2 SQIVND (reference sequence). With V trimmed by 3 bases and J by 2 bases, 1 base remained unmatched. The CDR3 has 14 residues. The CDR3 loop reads CASSMQGGNQPQHF. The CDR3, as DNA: TGTGCCAGTAGTATGCAGGGGGGCAATCAGCCCCAGCATTTT.

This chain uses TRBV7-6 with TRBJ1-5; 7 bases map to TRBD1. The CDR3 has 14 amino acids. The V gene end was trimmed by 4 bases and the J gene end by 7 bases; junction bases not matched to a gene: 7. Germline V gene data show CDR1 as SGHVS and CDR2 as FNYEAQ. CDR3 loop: CASSSMTGKQPQHF. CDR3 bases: TGTGCCAGCAGCTCTATGACAGGGAAACAGCCCCAGCATTTT.

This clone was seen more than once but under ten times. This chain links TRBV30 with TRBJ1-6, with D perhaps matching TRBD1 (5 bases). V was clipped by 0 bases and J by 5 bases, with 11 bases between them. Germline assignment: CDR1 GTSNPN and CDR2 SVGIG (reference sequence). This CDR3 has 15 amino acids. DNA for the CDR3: TGTGCCTGGAGTGTTCAGGACATAAATAATTCACCCCTCCACTTT. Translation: CAWSVQDINNSPLHF.

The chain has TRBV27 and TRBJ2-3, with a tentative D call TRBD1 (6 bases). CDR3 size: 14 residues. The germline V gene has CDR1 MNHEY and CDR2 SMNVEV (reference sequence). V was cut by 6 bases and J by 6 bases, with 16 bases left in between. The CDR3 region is CASSRGWGPDTQYF. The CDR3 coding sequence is TGTGCCAGCAGCCGTGGGTGGGGGCCGGATACGCAGTATTTT.

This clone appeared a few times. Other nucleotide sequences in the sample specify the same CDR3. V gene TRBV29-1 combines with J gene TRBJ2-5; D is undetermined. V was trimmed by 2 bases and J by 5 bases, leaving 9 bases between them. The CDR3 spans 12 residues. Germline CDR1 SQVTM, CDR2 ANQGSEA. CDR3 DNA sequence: TGCAGCGTTGAAACATCCGGGGAGACCCAGTACTTC. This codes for CSVETSGETQYF.

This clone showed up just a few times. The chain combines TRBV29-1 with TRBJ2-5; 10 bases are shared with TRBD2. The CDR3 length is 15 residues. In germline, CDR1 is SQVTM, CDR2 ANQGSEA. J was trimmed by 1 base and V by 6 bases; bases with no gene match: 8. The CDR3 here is CSVLLAGNPQETQYF. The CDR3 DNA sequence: TGCAGCGTATTACTAGCGGGAAACCCCCAAGAGACCCAGTACTTC.

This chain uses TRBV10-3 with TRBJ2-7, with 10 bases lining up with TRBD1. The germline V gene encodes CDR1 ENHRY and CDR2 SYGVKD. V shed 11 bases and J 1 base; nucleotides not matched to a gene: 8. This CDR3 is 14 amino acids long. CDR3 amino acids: CAVRGQGLSYEQYF. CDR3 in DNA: TGTGCCGTCCGGGGACAGGGGCTTTCCTACGAGCAGTACTTC.

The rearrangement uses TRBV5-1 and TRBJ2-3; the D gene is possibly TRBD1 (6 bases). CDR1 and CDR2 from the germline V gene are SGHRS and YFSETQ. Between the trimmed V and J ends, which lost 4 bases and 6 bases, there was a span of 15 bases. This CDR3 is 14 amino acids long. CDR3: CASSPRQVRDTQYF. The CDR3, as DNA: TGCGCCAGCAGCCCTCGACAGGTCAGGGATACGCAGTATTTT. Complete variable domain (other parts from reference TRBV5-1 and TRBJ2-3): KAGVTQTPRYLIKTRGQQVTLSCSPISGHRSVSWYQQTPGQGLQFLFEYFSETQRNKGNFPGRFSGRQFSNSRSEMNVSTLELGDSALYLCASSPRQVRDTQYFGPGTRLTVL.

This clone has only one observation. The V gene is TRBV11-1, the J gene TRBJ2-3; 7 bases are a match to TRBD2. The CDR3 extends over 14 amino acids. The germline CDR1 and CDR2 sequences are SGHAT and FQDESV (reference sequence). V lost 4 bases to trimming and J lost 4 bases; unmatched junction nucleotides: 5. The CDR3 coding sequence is TGTGCCAGCAGCTCCCAAGCGGGGTCAGATACGCAGTATTTT. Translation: CASSSQAGSDTQYF. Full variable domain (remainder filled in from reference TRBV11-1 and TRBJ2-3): EAEVAQSPRYKITEKSQAVAFWCDPISGHATLYWYRQILGQGPELLVQFQDESVVDDSQLPKDRFSAERLKGVDSTLKIQPAELGDSAMYLCASSSQAGSDTQYFGPGTRLTVL.

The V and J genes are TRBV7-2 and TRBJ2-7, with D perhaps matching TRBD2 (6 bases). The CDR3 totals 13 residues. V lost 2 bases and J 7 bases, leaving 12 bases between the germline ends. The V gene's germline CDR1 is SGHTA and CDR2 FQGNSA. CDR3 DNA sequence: TGTGCCAGCAGCTTAACAGGCGGAGGGGAGCAGTACTTC. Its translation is CASSLTGGGEQYF. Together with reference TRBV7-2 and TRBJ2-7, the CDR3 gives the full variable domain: GAGVSQSPSNKVTEKGKDVELRCDPISGHTALYWYRQSLGQGLEFLIYFQGNSAPDKSGLPSDRFSAERTGGSVSTLTIQRTQQEDSAVYLCASSLTGGGEQYFGPGTRLTVT.

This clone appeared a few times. Written as DNA, the CDR3 is TGTGCCAGCAGTGAACCACCCCTTAAGGGAGGATGGCAAGAGACCCAGTACTTC. This translates into CASSEPPLKGGWQETQYF. The rearrangement links TRBV25-1 to TRBJ2-5; maybe TRBD2 (6 bases). CDR3 length: 18 residues. Per the germline V gene, CDR1 is MGHDK and CDR2 is SYGVNS. V lost 2 bases, J lost 2 bases, and 21 bases lay in between.

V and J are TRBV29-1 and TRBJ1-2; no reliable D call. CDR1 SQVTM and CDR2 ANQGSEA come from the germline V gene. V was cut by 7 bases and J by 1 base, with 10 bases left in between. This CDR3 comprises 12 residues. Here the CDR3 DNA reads TGCAGCGCCTCACAAAGTAACTATGGCTACACCTTC. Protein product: CSASQSNYGYTF.

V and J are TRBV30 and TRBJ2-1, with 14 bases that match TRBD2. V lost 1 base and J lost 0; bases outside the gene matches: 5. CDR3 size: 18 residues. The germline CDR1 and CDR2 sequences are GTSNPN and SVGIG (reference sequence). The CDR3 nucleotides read TGTGCCTGGAGTGACACCGGGACTAGCGGGAGCTCCTACAATGAGCAGTTCTTC. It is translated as CAWSDTGTSGSSYNEQFF.

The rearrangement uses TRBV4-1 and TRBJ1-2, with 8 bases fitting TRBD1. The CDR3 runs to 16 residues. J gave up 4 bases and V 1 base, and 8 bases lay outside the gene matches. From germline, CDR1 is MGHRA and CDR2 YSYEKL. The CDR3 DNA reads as TGCGCCAGCAGCCAAGGGGCAGGGGGCGAGGGCTATGGCTACACCTTC. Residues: CASSQGAGGEGYGYTF.

The CDR3 DNA sequence: TGTGCCAGCAACTTAGATGGGACAGGGAGGACTGAAGCTTTCTTT. This translates into CASNLDGTGRTEAFF. The chain carries TRBV9 and TRBJ1-1; 9 bases are shared with TRBD1. The germline CDR1 and CDR2 sequences are SGDLS and YYNGEE. This CDR3 region has 15 residues. V trimming: 6 bases; J trimming: 5 bases; junction bases outside the gene matches: 11.

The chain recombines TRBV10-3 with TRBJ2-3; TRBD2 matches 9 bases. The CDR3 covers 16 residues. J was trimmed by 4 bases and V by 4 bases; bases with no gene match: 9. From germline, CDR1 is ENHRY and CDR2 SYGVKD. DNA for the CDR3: TGTGCCATCAGTGTTCGAGGAGCGGGAGGCCCAGATACGCAGTATTTT. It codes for CAISVRGAGGPDTQYF.